The T cell receptor (beta chain) described here comes from a study of shared clonotypes between healthy human individuals (dated by TCRdb to 2018 to 2020). Regarding the research as a whole: The cohort comprised a couple of women and a few men aged 18 to 49 years. For each donor, CD4 naive and CD4 memory were each run on three plates, CD8 naive on two plates, and CD8 memory on one plate. Libraries were prepared and TCR repertoires were sequenced by different laboratories using diverse techniques, in order to increase sequencing depth and limit assay-specific biases. Each donor's leukapheresis produced roughly between roughly 0.94 and 9.5 billion PBMCs. Blood TCR repertoires of about 5 healthy adults were deeply sequenced to estimate repertoire size and the extent of clonotype sharing between individuals. Study-wide findings and limitations: Even with the large sequencing depth, rarefaction of the sorted-subset datasets indicated that sequencing was incomplete. Because the study included only a small number of donors, the genetic and exposure-history diversity represented was limited. Larger estimated clonotype richness was generally found for naive subsets than for memory subsets. Sharing across a few donors was observed for roughly 5.4% of naive CD4, about 3.2% of naive CD8, over 2% of memory CD4, and around 0.4% of memory CD8 clonotypes. Clonotypes shared by all four sorted-subset donors showed higher generation probabilities than non-shared clonotypes. Sampling was limited to blood, and TCR repertoires in tissue likely differ from TCR repertoires in blood. Pairwise subsampling indicated that sequencing depth was expected to affect the degree of clonotype sharing among donors.

CD8 naive samples consisted of CD45RO-negative cells that were positively selected for CCR7, yielding a CD45RA+CCR7+ population without TemRA cells. Healthy HIV-negative adults with no recently reported acute infections or vaccinations were included as donors. Every donor was a Caucasian adult residing in Nashville, Tennessee, USA. Blood was collected by leukapheresis, and PBMCs were isolated by Ficoll-Histopaque density gradient centrifugation and then cryopreserved in liquid nitrogen vapor phase. Analytical flow cytometry was used to check the purity and quantity of each magnetically sorted T cell population. Genomic DNA was isolated from every sorted fraction and measured by UV absorbance on a Nanodrop 2000c. CDR1 and CDR2 are drawn from the germline V gene (reference sequence): SEHNR, FQNEAQ. The CDR3 has 15 amino acids, counting the end cysteine and phenylalanine. Only the CDR3 DNA stays, 45 bases, in frame from base 1. Relative to germline, V is missing 4 bases and J is missing 3 bases, with 5 bases of the junction outside any gene match.

Of note for this clone: Its antigen target is currently unknown. Base qualities are not provided; no much larger clone lies one nucleotide away.

Using the deep immunoSEQ assay, TCR CDR3 regions were amplified from genomic DNA by multiplex PCR. Extracted genomic DNA from each cell subset was distributed evenly across all wells of several immunoSEQ 96-well plates, and each plate was treated as a replicate. Each replicate PCR for sorted subsets received about 0.2 ug genomic DNA, equal to roughly 30,000 T cell genomes. Purified libraries were quantified with a Qubit 3.0 fluorometer, sized on a Bioanalyzer 2100, and re-quantified with the KAPA Library Quantification kit. A separate single-read 150-cycle Illumina NextSeq 550 flow cell was used to sequence each immunoSEQ 96-well plate. The source study handled its data this way. The immunoSEQ output contained only junctional sequences without quality scores, so filtering could not match that applied to full-length reads. To assign V/J genes and CDR3, sequences were annotated using PyIR, a Python wrapper for IgBLAST v1.9, with IMGT germline references. Reads were filtered out if the reads had weak V/J assignments (E-value above 1e-6), no CDR3, stop codons, out-of-frame junctions, or ambiguous translated residues. V3J clonotypes were defined as sequences sharing the same inferred V gene, J gene, and CDR3 amino acid sequence. Percentage overlap between repertoires was calculated by dividing the number of shared unique clonotypes by the size of the smaller repertoire. Repertoire richness was assessed with RTK rarefaction, the Chao1 estimator, and Recon v2.1 estimates of unobserved clonotypes. Generation probabilities were computed with OLGA for all TCRbeta clonotypes obtained by the gDNA method from a few donors. Entries here come from immuneACCESS through TCRdb and include only in-frame sequences with V and J called. Some clones fail to appear in such tables; in the studies checked, an unresolved V gene covers under half of the shortfall, and the cause of the remainder is unknown. The V and J calls and the clone size are those of that table, but D and trimming were determined from the DNA. Recorded for this sample are 550,000 to 750,000 clones; about 90% of them occurred a single time. The leading ten clones occupy approximately 24% of the sample.

The TCR sequence derives from a man aged 25 to 40 in good health. The sequencing sample was made of naive CD8+ T cells sorted from blood. The sample's cell subset or site label, in plain terms: CD45RA+CCR7+. In this chain, TRBV7-9 is recombined with TRBJ2-7, and TRBD2 matches 11 of the central bases. The CDR3 amino acid sequence is: CASSSRLAGFYEQYF. The base sequence is TGTGCCAGCAGCTCCCGACTAGCGGGATTCTACGAGCAGTACTTC.